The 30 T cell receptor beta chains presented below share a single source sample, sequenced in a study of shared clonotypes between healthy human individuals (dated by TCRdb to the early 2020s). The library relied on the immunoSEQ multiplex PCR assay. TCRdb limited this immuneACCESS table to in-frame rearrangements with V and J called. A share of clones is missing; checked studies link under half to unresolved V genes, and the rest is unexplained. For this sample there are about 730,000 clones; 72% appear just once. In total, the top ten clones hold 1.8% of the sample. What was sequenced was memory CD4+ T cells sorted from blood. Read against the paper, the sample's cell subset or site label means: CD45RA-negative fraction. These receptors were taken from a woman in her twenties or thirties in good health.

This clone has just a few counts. For the CDR3, the DNA is TGTGCCAGCAGCTTGCCCCCCGGGACAGGGTTCGAGCAGTACTTC. It encodes CASSLPPGTGFEQYF. The chain links TRBV5-8 to TRBJ2-7, with 9 bases matching TRBD1. Unmatched junction bases numbered 8, after V lost 1 base and J lost 6 bases. Germline loops: CDR1 SGHTS, CDR2 YDEGEE. The CDR3 length is 15 residues.

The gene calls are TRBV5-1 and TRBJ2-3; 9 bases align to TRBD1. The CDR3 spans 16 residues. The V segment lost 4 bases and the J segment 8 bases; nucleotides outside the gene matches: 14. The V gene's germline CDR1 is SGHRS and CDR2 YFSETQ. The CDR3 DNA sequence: TGCGCCAGCAGCGACCGACAGGGGGGACGCCGTGGTACGCAGTATTTT. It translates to CASSDRQGGRRGTQYF. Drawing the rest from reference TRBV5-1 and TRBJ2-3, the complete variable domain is KAGVTQTPRYLIKTRGQQVTLSCSPISGHRSVSWYQQTPGQGLQFLFEYFSETQRNKGNFPGRFSGRQFSNSRSEMNVSTLELGDSALYLCASSDRQGGRRGTQYFGPGTRLTVL.

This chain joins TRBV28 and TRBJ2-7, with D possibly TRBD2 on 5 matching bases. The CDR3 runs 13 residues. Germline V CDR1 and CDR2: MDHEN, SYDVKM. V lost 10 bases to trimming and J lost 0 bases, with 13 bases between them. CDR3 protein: CATTRGNSYEQYF. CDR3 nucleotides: TGTGCCACCACTCGGGGAAACTCCTACGAGCAGTACTTC.

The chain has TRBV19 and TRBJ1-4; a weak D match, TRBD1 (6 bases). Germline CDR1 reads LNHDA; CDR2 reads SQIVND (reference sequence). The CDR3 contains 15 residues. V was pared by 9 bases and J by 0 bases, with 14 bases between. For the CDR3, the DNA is TGTGCCAGCATCCAGGGGACTGCAACTAATGAAAAACTGTTTTTT. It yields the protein CASIQGTATNEKLFF.

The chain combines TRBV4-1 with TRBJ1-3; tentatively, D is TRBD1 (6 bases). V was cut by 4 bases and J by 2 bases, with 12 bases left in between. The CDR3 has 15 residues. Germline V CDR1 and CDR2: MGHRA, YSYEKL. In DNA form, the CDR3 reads TGCGCCAGCAGCCTTGAGGGGGGTACTGGAAACACCATATATTTT. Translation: CASSLEGGTGNTIYF.

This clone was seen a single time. CDR3 sequence (DNA): TGTGCCAGCAGCCCTAGTATCCACACTGAAGCTTTCTTT. This translates into CASSPSIHTEAFF. This rearrangement joins TRBV11-3 to TRBJ1-1; no firm D call. Germline V lookup: CDR1 SGHNT, CDR2 YENEEA. V was clipped by 5 bases and J by 3 bases, with 10 bases between them. The CDR3 spans 13 residues.

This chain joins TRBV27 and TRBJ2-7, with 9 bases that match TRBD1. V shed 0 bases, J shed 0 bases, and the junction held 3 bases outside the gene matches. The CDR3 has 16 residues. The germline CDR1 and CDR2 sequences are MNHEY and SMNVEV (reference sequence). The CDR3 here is CASSLSGTGNSYEQYF. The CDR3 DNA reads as TGTGCCAGCAGTTTATCTGGGACAGGGAACTCCTACGAGCAGTACTTC.

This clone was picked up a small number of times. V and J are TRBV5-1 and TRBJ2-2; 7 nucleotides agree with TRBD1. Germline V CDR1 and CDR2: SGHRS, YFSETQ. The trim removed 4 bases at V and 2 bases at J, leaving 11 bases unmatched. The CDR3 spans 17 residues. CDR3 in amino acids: CASSTVPGQQNTGELFF. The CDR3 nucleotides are TGCGCCAGCAGCACCGTCCCGGGACAGCAAAACACCGGGGAGCTGTTTTTT.

The CDR3 nucleotides are TGTGCCAGCAGGGAACAGGGTTTCGTTGGAACTAATGAAAAACTGTTTTTT. It codes for CASREQGFVGTNEKLFF. The chain couples TRBV28 to TRBJ1-4; maybe TRBD1 (6 bases). The germline CDR1 and CDR2 sequences are MDHEN and SYDVKM. The CDR3 has 17 residues. V was pared by 6 bases and J by 1 base, with 18 bases between.

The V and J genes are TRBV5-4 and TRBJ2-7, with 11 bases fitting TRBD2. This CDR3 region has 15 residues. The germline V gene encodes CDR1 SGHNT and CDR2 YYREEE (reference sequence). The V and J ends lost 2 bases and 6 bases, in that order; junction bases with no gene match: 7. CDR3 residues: CASSFDVAGGSEQYF. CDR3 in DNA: TGTGCCAGCAGCTTTGACGTAGCGGGAGGGAGCGAGCAGTACTTC.

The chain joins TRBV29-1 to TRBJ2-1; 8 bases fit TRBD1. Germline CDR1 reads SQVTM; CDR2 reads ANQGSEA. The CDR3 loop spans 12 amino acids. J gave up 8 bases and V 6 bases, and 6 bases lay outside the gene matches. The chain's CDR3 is CSVQDRGDEQFF. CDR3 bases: TGCAGCGTGCAAGACAGGGGCGATGAGCAGTTCTTC.

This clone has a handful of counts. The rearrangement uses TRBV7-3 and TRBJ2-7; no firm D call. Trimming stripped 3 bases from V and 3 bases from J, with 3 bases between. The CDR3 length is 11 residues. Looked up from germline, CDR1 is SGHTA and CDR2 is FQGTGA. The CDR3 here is CASSFYYEQYF. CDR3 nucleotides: TGTGCCAGCAGCTTCTACTACGAGCAGTACTTC.

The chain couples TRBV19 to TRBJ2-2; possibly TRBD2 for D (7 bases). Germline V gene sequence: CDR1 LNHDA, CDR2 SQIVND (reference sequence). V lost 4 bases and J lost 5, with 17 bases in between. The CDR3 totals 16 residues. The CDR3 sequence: CASSKQAGRGTGELFF. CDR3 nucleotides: TGTGCCAGTAGTAAGCAGGCAGGGAGGGGGACCGGGGAGCTGTTTTTT.

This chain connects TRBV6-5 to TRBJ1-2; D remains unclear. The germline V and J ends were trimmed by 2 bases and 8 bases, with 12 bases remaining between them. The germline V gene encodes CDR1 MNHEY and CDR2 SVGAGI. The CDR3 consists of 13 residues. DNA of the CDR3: TGTGCCAGCAGTTACAAAGGGCATCAGGGCTACACCTTC. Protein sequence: CASSYKGHQGYTF.

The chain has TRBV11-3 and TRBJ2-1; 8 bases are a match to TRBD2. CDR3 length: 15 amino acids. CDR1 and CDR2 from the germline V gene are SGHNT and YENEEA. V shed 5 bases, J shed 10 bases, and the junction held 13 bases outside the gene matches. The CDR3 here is CASSPGGAGGLEQFF. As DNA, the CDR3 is TGTGCCAGCAGCCCCGGAGGGGCGGGAGGTCTAGAGCAGTTCTTC.

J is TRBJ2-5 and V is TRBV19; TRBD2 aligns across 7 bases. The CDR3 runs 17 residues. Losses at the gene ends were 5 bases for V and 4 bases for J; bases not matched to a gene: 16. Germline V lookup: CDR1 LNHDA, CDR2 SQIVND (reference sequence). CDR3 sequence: CASSARPKAGPGETQYF. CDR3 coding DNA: TGTGCCAGTAGTGCCCGACCCAAAGCGGGGCCTGGAGAGACCCAGTACTTC.

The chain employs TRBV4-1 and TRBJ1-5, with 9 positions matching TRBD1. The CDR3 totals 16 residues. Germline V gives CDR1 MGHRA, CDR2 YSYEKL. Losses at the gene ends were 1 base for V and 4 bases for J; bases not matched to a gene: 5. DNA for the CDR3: TGCGCCAGCAGCCAAGGACTCGACAGGGGGAATCAGCCCCAGCATTTT. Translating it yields CASSQGLDRGNQPQHF.

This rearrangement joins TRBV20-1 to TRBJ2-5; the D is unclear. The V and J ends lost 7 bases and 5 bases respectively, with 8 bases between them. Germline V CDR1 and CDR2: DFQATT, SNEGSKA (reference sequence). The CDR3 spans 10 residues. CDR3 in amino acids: CSVSTETQYF. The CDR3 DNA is TGCAGTGTCAGTACGGAGACCCAGTACTTC.

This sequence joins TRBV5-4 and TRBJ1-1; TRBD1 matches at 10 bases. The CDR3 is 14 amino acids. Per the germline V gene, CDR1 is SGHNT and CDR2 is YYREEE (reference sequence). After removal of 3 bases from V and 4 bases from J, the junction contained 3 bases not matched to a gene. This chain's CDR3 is CASSWDRGGTEAFF. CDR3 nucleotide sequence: TGTGCCAGCAGCTGGGACAGGGGCGGCACTGAAGCTTTCTTT. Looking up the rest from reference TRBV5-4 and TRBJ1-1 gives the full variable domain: ETGVTQSPTHLIKTRGQQVTLRCSSQSGHNTVSWYQQALGQGPQFIFQYYREEENGRGNFPPRFSGLQFPNYSSELNVNALELDDSALYLCASSWDRGGTEAFFGQGTRLTVV.

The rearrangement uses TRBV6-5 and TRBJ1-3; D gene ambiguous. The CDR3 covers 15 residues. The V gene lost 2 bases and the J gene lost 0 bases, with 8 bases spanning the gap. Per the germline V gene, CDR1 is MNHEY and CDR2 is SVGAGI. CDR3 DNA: TGTGCCAGCAGTTACGACACGAGCTCTGGAAACACCATATATTTT. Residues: CASSYDTSSGNTIYF.

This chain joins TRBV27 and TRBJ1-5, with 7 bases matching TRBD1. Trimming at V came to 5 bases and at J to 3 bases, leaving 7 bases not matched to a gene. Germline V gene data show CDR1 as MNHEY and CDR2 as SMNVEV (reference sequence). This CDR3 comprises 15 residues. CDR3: CASSARGLDNQPQHF. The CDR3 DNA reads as TGTGCCAGCAGTGCGAGGGGGCTGGACAATCAGCCCCAGCATTTT.

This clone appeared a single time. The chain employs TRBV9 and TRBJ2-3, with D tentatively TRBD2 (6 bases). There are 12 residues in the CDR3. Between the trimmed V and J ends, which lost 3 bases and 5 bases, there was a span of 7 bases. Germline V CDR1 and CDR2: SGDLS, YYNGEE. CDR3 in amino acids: CASSAAGDTQYF. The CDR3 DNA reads TGTGCCAGCAGCGCAGCGGGAGATACGCAGTATTTT.

CDR3 DNA: TGTGCCACCAGCCCCCTTGGACAGGGGTACACTGAAGCTTTCTTT. This codes for CATSPLGQGYTEAFF. The chain joins TRBV15 to TRBJ1-1; 9 bases are a match to TRBD1. V trimming: 5 bases; J trimming: 3 bases; junction bases outside the gene matches: 7. This CDR3 is built from 15 residues. Germline V gene sequence: CDR1 LNHNV, CDR2 YYDKDF (reference sequence).

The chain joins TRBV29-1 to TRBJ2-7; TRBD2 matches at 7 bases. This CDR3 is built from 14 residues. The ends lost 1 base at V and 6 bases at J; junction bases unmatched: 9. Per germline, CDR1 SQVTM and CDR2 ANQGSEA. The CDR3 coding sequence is TGCAGCGTTGAAGTCGGGGAGGCGGGGGTCGAGCAGTACTTC. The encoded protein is CSVEVGEAGVEQYF.

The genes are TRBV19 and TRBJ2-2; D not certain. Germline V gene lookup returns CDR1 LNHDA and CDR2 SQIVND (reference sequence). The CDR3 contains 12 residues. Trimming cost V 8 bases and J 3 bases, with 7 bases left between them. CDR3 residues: CASRTYTGELFF. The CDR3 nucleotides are TGTGCCAGTCGCACATACACCGGGGAGCTGTTTTTT.

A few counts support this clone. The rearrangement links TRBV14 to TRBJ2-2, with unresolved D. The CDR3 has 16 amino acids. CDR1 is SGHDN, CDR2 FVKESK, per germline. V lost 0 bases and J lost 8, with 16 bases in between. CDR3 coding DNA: TGTGCCAGCAGCCAAGATCGGGCGCTTGGACCGGGGGAGCTGTTTTTT. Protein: CASSQDRALGPGELFF.

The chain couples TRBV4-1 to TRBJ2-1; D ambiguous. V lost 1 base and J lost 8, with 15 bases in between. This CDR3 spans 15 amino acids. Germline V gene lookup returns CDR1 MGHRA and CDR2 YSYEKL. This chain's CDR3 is CASSQGLVPGYEQFF. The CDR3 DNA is TGCGCCAGCAGCCAAGGGCTAGTCCCAGGCTATGAGCAGTTCTTC.

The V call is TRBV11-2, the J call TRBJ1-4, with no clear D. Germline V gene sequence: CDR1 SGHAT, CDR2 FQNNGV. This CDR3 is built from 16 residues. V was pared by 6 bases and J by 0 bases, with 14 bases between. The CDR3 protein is CASSFGQSATNEKLFF. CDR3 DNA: TGTGCCAGCAGTTTTGGGCAGAGTGCAACTAATGAAAAACTGTTTTTT.

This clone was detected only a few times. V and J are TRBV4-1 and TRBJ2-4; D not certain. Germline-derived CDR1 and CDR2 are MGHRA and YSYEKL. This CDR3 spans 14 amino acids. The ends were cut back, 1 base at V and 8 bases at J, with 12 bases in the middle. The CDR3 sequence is CASSQGEVGDIQYF. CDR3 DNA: TGCGCCAGCAGCCAAGGCGAGGTTGGGGACATTCAGTACTTC.

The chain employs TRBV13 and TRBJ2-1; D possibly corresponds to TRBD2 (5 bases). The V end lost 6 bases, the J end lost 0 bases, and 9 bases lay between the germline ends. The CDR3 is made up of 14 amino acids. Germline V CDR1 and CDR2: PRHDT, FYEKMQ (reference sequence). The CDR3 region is CASRRAYSYNEQFF. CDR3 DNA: TGTGCCAGCAGGCGGGCTTACTCCTACAATGAGCAGTTCTTC.